This is a list of T cell receptor beta chains from one sample in a study of vaccination effects on CD4 cells after COVID-19. Sequencing used immunoSEQ multiplex PCR; TCRdb keeps in-frame clones, though not all of them. Altogether 45,000 to 60,000 clones are present, under 80% being singletons, with the ten largest covering over 6.5%. Antigens for these TCRs are unknown. The specimen comprised CD4+ T cells from PBMCs cultured without peptide, sampled after COVID-19 vaccination. All receptors derive from a human donor who received a COVID-19 vaccine. Both conserved end residues are part of each CDR3. The D gene is left open where the match is weak. Clone size, where shown, is once, few, many, or a class for clones that have expanded.

-,TRBJ2-4,-,TRBV5-4,CASSPPGDPLAKNIQYF,TGTGCCAGCAGCCCCCCAGGTGACCCCCTAGCCAAAAACATTCAGTACTTC
few,TRBJ1-1,-,TRBV9,CASSVVDLGGTEAFF,TGTGCCAGCAGCGTAGTGGACCTTGGAGGCACTGAAGCTTTCTTT
-,TRBJ2-3,TRBD2,TRBV6-5,CASSSTSDTQYF,TGTGCCAGCAGTTCGACTAGCGATACGCAGTATTTT
few,TRBJ1-2,TRBD1,TRBV5-4,CASSVTGDWNYGYTF,TGTGCCAGCAGCGTGACAGGGGACTGGAACTATGGCTACACCTTC
-,TRBJ1-4,TRBD1,TRBV6-6,CASSTHGTGEEKLFF,TGTGCCAGCAGTACCCACGGGACAGGGGAGGAAAAACTGTTTTTT
once,TRBJ1-6,-,TRBV19,CASSVQGNSPLHF,TGTGCCAGTAGCGTCCAGGGGAATTCACCCCTCCACTTT
-,TRBJ1-3,-,TRBV25-1,CASSEQVGIGGNTIYF,TGTGCCAGCAGTGAACAAGTAGGGATAGGGGGAAACACCATATATTTT
-,TRBJ2-3,-,TRBV3-1/TRBV3-2,CASSQATQMTDTQYF,TGTGCCAGCAGCCAAGCGACGCAAATGACAGATACGCAGTATTTT
few,TRBJ1-4,-,TRBV25-1,CASGEGGTNEKLFF,TGTGCCAGCGGAGAGGGAGGAACTAATGAAAAACTGTTTTTT
-,TRBJ2-3,TRBD2,TRBV18,CASSSGTSGSGTDTQYF,TGTGCCAGCTCATCCGGGACTAGCGGGAGCGGGACAGATACGCAGTATTTT
few,TRBJ2-7,-,TRBV7-9,CASSSSHYEQYF,TGTGCCAGCAGCTCGAGCCACTACGAGCAGTACTTC
-,TRBJ2-3,-,TRBV10-1,CASRASTDTQYF,TGCGCCAGCCGGGCTAGCACAGATACGCAGTATTTT
-,TRBJ2-7,-,TRBV2,CASSGSYEQYF,TGTGCCAGCAGTGGCTCCTACGAGCAGTACTTC
-,TRBJ2-5,-,TRBV7-8,CASSALWGGETQYF,TGTGCCAGCAGTGCCCTCTGGGGCGGAGAGACCCAGTACTTC
-,TRBJ1-2,-,TRBV18,CASSPPSGNYGYTF,TGTGCCAGCTCACCACCCTCAGGGAACTATGGCTACACCTTC
-,TRBJ2-6,-,TRBV21-1,CASSMYVGANVLTF,TGTGCCAGCAGCATGTACGTGGGGGCCAACGTCCTGACTTTC
-,TRBJ2-2,TRBD1,TRBV5-1,CASSDGTGSAGELFF,TGCGCCAGCAGCGACGGGACAGGGTCAGCCGGGGAGCTGTTTTTT
few,TRBJ2-7,TRBD2,TRBV5-4,CASSLNSGGAGEQYF,TGTGCCAGCAGCTTGAATAGCGGGGGGGCAGGCGAGCAGTACTTC
-,TRBJ1-1,-,TRBV6-4,CAHGIRGTRTEAFF,TGTGCGCATGGGATTAGGGGAACGCGAACTGAAGCTTTCTTT
-,TRBJ2-5,-,TRBV20-1,CSASYRAGETQYF,TGCAGTGCTAGTTACCGAGCAGGGGAGACCCAGTACTTC
few,TRBJ1-5,-,TRBV6-1,CASSEDRQAVQPQHF,TGTGCCAGCAGTGAAGACCGACAGGCCGTTCAGCCCCAGCATTTT
-,TRBJ2-6,-,TRBV5-6,CASSRWSGANVLTF,TGTGCCAGCAGCCGGTGGTCTGGGGCCAACGTCCTGACTTTC
-,TRBJ2-7,-,TRBV7-2,CASSLVPYEQYF,TGTGCCAGCAGCTTAGTCCCCTACGAGCAGTACTTC
once,TRBJ2-5,-,TRBV19,CASRGETQYF,TGTGCCAGTAGGGGAGAGACCCAGTACTTC
once,TRBJ1-3,-,TRBV19,CASSIWAGNTIYF,TGTGCCAGTAGTATTTGGGCTGGAAACACCATATATTTT
few,TRBJ2-2,-,TRBV6-1,CASSELLRGELFF,TGTGCCAGCAGTGAACTCCTTCGCGGGGAGCTGTTTTTT
-,TRBJ2-3,TRBD1,TRBV6-5,CASRRTGGSTDTQYF,TGTGCCAGCAGGAGGACAGGGGGTAGCACAGATACGCAGTATTTT
-,TRBJ1-6,-,TRBV4-1,CASSPPLTGLKSSYNSPLHF,TGCGCCAGCAGCCCGCCGCTTACAGGGCTAAAGAGCTCCTATAATTCACCCCTCCACTTT
-,TRBJ2-4,-,TRBV5-1,CASSQGGAENIQYF,TGCGCCAGCAGTCAGGGGGGGGCGGAAAACATTCAGTACTTC
-,TRBJ2-2,TRBD1,TRBV5-6,CASRPKDRGTGELFF,TGTGCCAGCAGACCCAAGGACAGGGGAACCGGGGAGCTGTTTTTT